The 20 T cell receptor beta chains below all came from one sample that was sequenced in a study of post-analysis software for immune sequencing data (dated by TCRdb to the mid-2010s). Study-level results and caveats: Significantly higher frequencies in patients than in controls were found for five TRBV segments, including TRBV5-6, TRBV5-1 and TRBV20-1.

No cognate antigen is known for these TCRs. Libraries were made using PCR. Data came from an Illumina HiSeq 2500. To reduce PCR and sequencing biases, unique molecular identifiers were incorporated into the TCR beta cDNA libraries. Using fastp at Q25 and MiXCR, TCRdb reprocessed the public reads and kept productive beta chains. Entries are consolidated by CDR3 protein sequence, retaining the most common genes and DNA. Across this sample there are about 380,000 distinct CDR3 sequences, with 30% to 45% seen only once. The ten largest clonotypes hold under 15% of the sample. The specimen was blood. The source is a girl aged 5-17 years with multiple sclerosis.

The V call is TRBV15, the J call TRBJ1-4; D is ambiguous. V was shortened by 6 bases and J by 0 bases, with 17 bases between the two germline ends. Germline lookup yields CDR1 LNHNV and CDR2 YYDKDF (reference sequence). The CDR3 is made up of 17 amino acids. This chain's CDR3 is CATRRKGRLSTNEKLFF. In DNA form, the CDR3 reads TGTGCCACCAGAAGGAAAGGGAGACTGTCAACTAATGAAAAACTGTTTTTT. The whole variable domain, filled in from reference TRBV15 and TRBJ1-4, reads DAMVIQNPRYQVTQFGKPVTLSCSQTLNHNVMYWYQQKSSQAPKLLFHYYDKDFNNEADTPDNFQSRRPNTSFCFLDIRSPGLGDTAMYLCATRRKGRLSTNEKLFFGSGTQLSVL.

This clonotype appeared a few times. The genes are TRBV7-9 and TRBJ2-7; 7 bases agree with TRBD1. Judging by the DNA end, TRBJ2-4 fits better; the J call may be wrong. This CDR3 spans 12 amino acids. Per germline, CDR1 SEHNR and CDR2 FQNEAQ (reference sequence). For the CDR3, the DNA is TGTGCCAGCAGCAGGGGGCAAAACATTCAGTACTTC. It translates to CASSRGQNIQYF.

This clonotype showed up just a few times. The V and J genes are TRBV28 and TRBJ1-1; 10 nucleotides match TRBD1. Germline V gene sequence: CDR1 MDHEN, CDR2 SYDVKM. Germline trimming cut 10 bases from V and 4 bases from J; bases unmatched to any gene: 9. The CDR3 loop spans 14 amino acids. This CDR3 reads CATRTGGGGTEAFF. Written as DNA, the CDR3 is TGTGCCACCCGGACAGGGGGAGGGGGCACTGAAGCTTTCTTT.

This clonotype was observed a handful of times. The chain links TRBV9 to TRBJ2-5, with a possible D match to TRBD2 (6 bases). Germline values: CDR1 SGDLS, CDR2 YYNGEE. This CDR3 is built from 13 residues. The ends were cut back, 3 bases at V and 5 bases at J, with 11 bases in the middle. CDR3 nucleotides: TGTGCCAGCAGCGGACGACTAGGCGAGACCCAGTACTTC. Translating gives CASSGRLGETQYF.

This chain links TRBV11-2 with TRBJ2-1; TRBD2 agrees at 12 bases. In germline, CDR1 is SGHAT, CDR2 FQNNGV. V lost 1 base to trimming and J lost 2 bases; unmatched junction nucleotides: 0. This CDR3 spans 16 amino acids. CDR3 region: CASSLGTSGAYNEQFF. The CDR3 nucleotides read TGTGCCAGCAGCTTAGGGACTAGCGGGGCCTACAATGAGCAGTTCTTC.

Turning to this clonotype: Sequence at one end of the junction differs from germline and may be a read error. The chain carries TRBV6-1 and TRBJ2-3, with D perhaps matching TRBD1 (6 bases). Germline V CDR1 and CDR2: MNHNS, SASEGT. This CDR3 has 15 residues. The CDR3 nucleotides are TGTGCCTGCAGACAGTCAGGGGCGGGCACAGATACGCAGTATTTT. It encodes CACRQSGAGTDTQYF.

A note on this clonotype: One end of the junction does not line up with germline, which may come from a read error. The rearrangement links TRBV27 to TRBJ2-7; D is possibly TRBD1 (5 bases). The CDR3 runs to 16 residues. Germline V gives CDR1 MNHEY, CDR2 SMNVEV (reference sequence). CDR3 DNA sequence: TGTGCCGGCAGCTTCCGAAACCACTTAACAGGTGGCGAGCAGTACTTC. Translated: CAGSFRNHLTGGEQYF.

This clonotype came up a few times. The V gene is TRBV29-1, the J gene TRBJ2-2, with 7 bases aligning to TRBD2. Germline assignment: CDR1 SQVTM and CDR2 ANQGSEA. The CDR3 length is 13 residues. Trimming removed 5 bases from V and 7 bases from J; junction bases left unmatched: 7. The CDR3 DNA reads TGCAGCGTTACCGGGACGGGGGGCGGGGAGCTGTTTTTT. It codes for CSVTGTGGGELFF.

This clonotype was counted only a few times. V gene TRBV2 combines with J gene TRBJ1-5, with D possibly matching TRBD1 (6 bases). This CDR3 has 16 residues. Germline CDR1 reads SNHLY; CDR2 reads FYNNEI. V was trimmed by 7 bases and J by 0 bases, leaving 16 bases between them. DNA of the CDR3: TGTGCCAGCACCACGGGAAAGGGGGATAGCAATCAGCCCCAGCATTTT. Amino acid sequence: CASTTGKGDSNQPQHF.

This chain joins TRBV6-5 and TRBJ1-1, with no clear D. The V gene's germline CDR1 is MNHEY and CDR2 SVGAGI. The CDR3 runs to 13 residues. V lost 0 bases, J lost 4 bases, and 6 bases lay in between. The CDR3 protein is CASSYSLGTEAFF. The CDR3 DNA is TGTGCCAGCAGTTACTCATTGGGCACTGAAGCTTTCTTT.

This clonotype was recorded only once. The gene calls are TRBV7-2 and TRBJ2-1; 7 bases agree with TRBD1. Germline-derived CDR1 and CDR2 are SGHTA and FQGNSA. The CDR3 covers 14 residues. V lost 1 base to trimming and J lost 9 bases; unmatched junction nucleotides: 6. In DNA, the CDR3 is TGTGCCAGCAGCTTAGACAGGGGAAACTTTGAGCAGTTCTTC. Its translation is CASSLDRGNFEQFF.

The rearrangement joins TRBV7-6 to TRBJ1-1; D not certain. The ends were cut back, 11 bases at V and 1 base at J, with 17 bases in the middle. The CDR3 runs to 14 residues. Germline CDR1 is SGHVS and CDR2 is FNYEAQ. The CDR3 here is CACKRSSGNTEAFF. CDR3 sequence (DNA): TGTGCCTGCAAGAGGAGTTCAGGGAACACTGAAGCTTTCTTT.

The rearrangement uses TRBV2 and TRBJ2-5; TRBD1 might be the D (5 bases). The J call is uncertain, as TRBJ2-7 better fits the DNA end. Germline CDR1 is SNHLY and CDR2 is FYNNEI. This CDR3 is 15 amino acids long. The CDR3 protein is CASSPTGRLDYEQYF. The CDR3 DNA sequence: TGTGCCAGCAGCCCAACAGGAAGGCTCGACTACGAGCAGTACTTC.

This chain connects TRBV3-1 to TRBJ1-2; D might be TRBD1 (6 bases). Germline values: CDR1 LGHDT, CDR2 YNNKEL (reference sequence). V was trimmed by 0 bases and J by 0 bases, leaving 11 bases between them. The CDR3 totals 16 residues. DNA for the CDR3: TGTGCCAGCAGCCAAGATGTGGCAGGGGCTAACTATGGCTACACCTTC. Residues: CASSQDVAGANYGYTF.

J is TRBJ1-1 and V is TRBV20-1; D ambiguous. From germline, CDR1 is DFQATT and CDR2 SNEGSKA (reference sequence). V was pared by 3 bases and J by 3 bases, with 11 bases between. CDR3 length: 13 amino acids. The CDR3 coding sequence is TGCAGTGCTAGGTATAATCCCGACACTGAAGCTTTCTTT. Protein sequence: CSARYNPDTEAFF.

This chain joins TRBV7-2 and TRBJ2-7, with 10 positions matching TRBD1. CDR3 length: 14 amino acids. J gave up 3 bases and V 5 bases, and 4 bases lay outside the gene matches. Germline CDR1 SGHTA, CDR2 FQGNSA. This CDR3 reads CASSPDRGHYEQYF. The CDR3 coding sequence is TGTGCCAGCAGCCCCGACAGGGGGCACTACGAGCAGTACTTC.

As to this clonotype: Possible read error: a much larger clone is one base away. CDR3 region: CASSSDSSHEQYF. The CDR3 bases are TGCGCCAGCAGCTCGGACAGCTCCCACGAGCAGTACTTC. The gene calls are TRBV5-1 and TRBJ2-7, with D perhaps matching TRBD1 (6 bases). The CDR3 is made up of 13 amino acids. Per the germline V gene, CDR1 is SGHRS and CDR2 is YFSETQ.

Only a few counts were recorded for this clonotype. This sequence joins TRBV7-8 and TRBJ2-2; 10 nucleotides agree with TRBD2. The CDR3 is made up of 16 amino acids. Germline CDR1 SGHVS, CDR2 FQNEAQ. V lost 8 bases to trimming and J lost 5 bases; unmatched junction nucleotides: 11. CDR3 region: CASRGPGLASTGELFF. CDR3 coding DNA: TGTGCCAGCCGGGGACCGGGACTAGCGTCTACCGGGGAGCTGTTTTTT.

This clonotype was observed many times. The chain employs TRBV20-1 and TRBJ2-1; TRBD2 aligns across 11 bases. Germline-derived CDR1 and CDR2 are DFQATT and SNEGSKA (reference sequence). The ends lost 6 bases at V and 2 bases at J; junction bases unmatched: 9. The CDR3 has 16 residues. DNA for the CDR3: TGCAGTGCAACTAGACTAGCGGGGTTGACCTACAATGAGCAGTTCTTC. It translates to CSATRLAGLTYNEQFF.

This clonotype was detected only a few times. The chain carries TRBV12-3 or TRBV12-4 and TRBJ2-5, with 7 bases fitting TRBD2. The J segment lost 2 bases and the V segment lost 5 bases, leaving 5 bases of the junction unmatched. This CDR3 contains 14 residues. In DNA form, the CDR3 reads TGTGCCAGCAGTAGCGGGGACCATCAAGAGACCCAGTACTTC. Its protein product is CASSSGDHQETQYF.